Here is one TCR beta chain with its context. The germline CDR1 and CDR2 sequences are SQVTM and ANQGSEA. CDR3 length equals 12 residues. V was clipped by 8 bases and J by 5 bases, with 13 bases between them. The method was immunoSEQ multiplex PCR; TCRdb's version includes in-frame clones alone and lacks a portion of them. The sample holds 200,000 or so clones, approximately 82% seen once. These data originate in a study of blood T cell repertoires in COVID-19. This clonotype was obtained from a human donor with acute or convalescent COVID-19. The donor label of this sample is uncertain. This rearrangement joins TRBV29-1 to TRBJ2-1, with D hard to call. The sample taken for sequencing was peripheral blood. CDR3 in amino acids: CSPWSPNNEQFF. The DNA for the CDR3 is TGCAGCCCGTGGTCTCCTAACAATGAGCAGTTCTTC.